This T cell receptor (beta chain) was captured in a study of vaccination effects on CD4 cells after COVID-19. Study-wide points: Clones from infection and from vaccination both contracted markedly late after vaccination. The study got few convalescent patients and did not collect any early post-infection timepoints.

Sequencing was preceded by expansion of antigen-specific CD4+ T cells with viral peptide pools in the ViraFEST assay. Isolation of CD4+ T cells took place after 10 days of culture. Absence of prior SARS-CoV-2 infection characterized the vaccine recipients, who showed negative nucleocapsid antibodies. This clone was observed a single time. Antigen specificity is unknown. Germline loops: CDR1 MNHEY, CDR2 SMNVEV (reference sequence). The CDR3 is made up of 14 amino acids. Trimming pared 5 bases from V and 5 bases from J, leaving 15 bases between. Method: immunoSEQ multiplex PCR; TCRdb's copy keeps in-frame clones and lacks some. The sample lists approximately 87,000 clones, around 70% seen once, with 1.5% to 2% in the top ten.

The sequencing here drew on CD4+ T cells from PBMCs cultured with HCoV-229E spike peptides, taken before COVID-19 vaccination. This receptor was taken from a human donor who received a COVID-19 vaccine. The chain links TRBV27 to TRBJ2-5, with a possible D match to TRBD2 (6 bases). The chain's CDR3 is CASSPRAGTETQYF. The CDR3, as DNA: TGTGCCAGCAGTCCGCGTGCGGGGACGGAGACCCAGTACTTC.